The entry below gives a single T cell receptor beta chain sequence along with its context. What it binds is unknown. The V end lost 6 bases, the J end lost 2 bases, and 17 bases lay between the germline ends. Germline V gene data show CDR1 as MNHEY and CDR2 as SVGAGI. The CDR3 has 15 amino acids. Described time point: week 35, safety follow-up. Doses of 300 ug of mutant IDH1 20-mer peptide were given with topical imiquimod. This sample was taken from a study of a mutant IDH1 vaccine in newly diagnosed glioma. Regarding the study as a whole: Alterations occurring in top peripheral T cell clonotypes seemed unrelated to pseudoprogression.

The protocol was immunoSEQ multiplex PCR, while the TCRdb copy is restricted to in-frame clones and leaves out a portion. The sample carries tens of thousands of clones, around three quarters recorded once. The chain recombines TRBV6-5 with TRBJ2-7; tentative D call: TRBD1 (6 bases). The clonotype originates from a man aged 50-59 years with glioma. The specimen comprised PBMCs, sampled from a glioma patient whose treatment included an IDH1 peptide vaccine. CDR3 amino acids: CASSLFQGHTYEQYF. As DNA, the CDR3 is TGTGCCAGCAGCTTGTTCCAGGGACACACCTACGAGCAGTACTTC.